These T cell receptor beta chains were read from a single sample in a study of blood T cell repertoires in COVID-19. Sequencing was performed with immunoSEQ multiplex PCR; in TCRdb, only in-frame clones are kept and a portion is missing. The table has some 180,000 clones, 75% to 90% seen once; the top ten hold approximately 6.2%. Sequences were obtained from PBMCs or T cells enriched from blood (not recorded which). The receptors come from a man between 35 and 55 years old who had recovered from COVID-19. Each CDR3 is given with its conserved first and last residue. Each record gives: CDR3 protein, CDR3 DNA, J gene, clone size, D gene, V gene. The D gene is left open where the match is weak. Clone size is not always given. Where it is, it says once, few, many or a class for expanded clones.

CDR3 protein: CASRQGANNQPQHF; CDR3 DNA: TGTGCCAGTAGACAGGGGGCTAACAATCAGCCCCAGCATTTT; J gene: TRBJ1-5; clone size: NA; D gene: TRBD1; V gene: TRBV19
CDR3 protein: CASSLTGGADGYTF; CDR3 DNA: TGTGCCAGCAGCTTAACTGGGGGCGCGGATGGCTACACCTTC; J gene: TRBJ1-2; clone size: few; D gene: NA; V gene: TRBV7-2
CDR3 protein: CASSITGGTTDTQYF; CDR3 DNA: TGTGCCAGCAGCATAACGGGAGGTACCACAGATACGCAGTATTTT; J gene: TRBJ2-3; clone size: NA; D gene: TRBD2; V gene: TRBV11-3
CDR3 protein: CASSVEGTVQETQYF; CDR3 DNA: TGTGCCAGCAGCGTAGAGGGGACAGTCCAAGAGACCCAGTACTTC; J gene: TRBJ2-5; clone size: NA; D gene: TRBD1; V gene: TRBV9
CDR3 protein: CASSDDRGSTRGQPQHF; CDR3 DNA: TGTGCCAGCAGCGACGACAGGGGAAGCACCAGAGGTCAGCCCCAGCATTTT; J gene: TRBJ1-5; clone size: NA; D gene: TRBD1; V gene: TRBV28
CDR3 protein: CASSWAGGNSYNSPLHF; CDR3 DNA: TGTGCCAGCAGCTGGGCAGGGGGCAACTCCTATAATTCACCCCTCCACTTT; J gene: TRBJ1-6; clone size: NA; D gene: TRBD1; V gene: TRBV7-9
CDR3 protein: CAARNEDGNEQFF; CDR3 DNA: TGTGCCGCACGTAACGAAGACGGGAATGAGCAGTTCTTC; J gene: TRBJ2-1; clone size: few; D gene: NA; V gene: TRBV28
CDR3 protein: CASSTGTGGLQETQYF; CDR3 DNA: TGTGCCAGTAGCACCGGGACAGGGGGCCTCCAAGAGACCCAGTACTTC; J gene: TRBJ2-5; clone size: NA; D gene: TRBD1; V gene: TRBV19
CDR3 protein: CASSLRQNNEQFF; CDR3 DNA: TGCGCCAGCAGCTTGAGACAGAACAATGAGCAGTTCTTC; J gene: TRBJ2-1; clone size: NA; D gene: NA; V gene: TRBV5-1
CDR3 protein: CASSYLKTQYF; CDR3 DNA: TGTGCCAGCAGCTATTTAAAGACCCAGTACTTC; J gene: TRBJ2-5; clone size: NA; D gene: NA; V gene: TRBV11-2
CDR3 protein: CATHMVPPIDPRGYGYTF; CDR3 DNA: TGTGCCACGCACATGGTGCCTCCGATCGATCCGAGGGGGTATGGCTACACCTTC; J gene: TRBJ1-2; clone size: NA; D gene: NA; V gene: TRBV2
CDR3 protein: CASSLTGLATYEQYF; CDR3 DNA: TGTGCCAGCAGCTTAACGGGACTCGCGACCTACGAGCAGTACTTC; J gene: TRBJ2-7; clone size: NA; D gene: NA; V gene: TRBV7-3
CDR3 protein: CATSGTGGPLGDGEQYF; CDR3 DNA: TGTGCCACCTCCGGGACAGGGGGCCCCTTAGGGGATGGCGAGCAGTACTTC; J gene: TRBJ2-7; clone size: NA; D gene: TRBD1; V gene: TRBV10-3
CDR3 protein: CASRGLPGTGNTEAFF; CDR3 DNA: TGTGCCAGTAGGGGGTTACCCGGGACAGGGAACACTGAAGCTTTCTTT; J gene: TRBJ1-1; clone size: NA; D gene: TRBD1; V gene: TRBV19
CDR3 protein: CAWRWGQGIGTIYF; CDR3 DNA: TGTGCCTGGAGATGGGGACAGGGTATCGGGACCATATATTTT; J gene: TRBJ1-3; clone size: few; D gene: TRBD1; V gene: TRBV30
CDR3 protein: CASSQVQGKIYEQYF; CDR3 DNA: TGCGCCAGCAGCCAAGTTCAGGGTAAAATCTACGAGCAGTACTTC; J gene: TRBJ2-7; clone size: NA; D gene: NA; V gene: TRBV4-1
CDR3 protein: CASSLTSNTEAFF; CDR3 DNA: TGTGCCAGCAGCTTGACATCAAACACTGAAGCTTTCTTT; J gene: TRBJ1-1; clone size: NA; D gene: NA; V gene: TRBV6-2/TRBV6-3
CDR3 protein: CASSGQGFDEQYF; CDR3 DNA: TGCGCCAGCAGCGGACAGGGTTTCGACGAGCAGTACTTC; J gene: TRBJ2-7; clone size: NA; D gene: TRBD1; V gene: TRBV5-1
CDR3 protein: CASSLGAGPQHF; CDR3 DNA: TGTGCCAGCAGTTTAGGGGCTGGGCCCCAGCATTTT; J gene: TRBJ1-5; clone size: NA; D gene: NA; V gene: TRBV28
CDR3 protein: CASTQSPEAFF; CDR3 DNA: TGTGCCAGCACACAGTCACCTGAAGCTTTCTTT; J gene: TRBJ1-1; clone size: NA; D gene: NA; V gene: TRBV28
CDR3 protein: CASRVPRSNEQFF; CDR3 DNA: TGTGCCAGCAGAGTACCGAGGAGCAATGAGCAGTTCTTC; J gene: TRBJ2-1; clone size: NA; D gene: NA; V gene: TRBV28
CDR3 protein: CASSVLQGLDTEAFF; CDR3 DNA: TGTGCCAGCAGCGTATTACAGGGGCTAGACACTGAAGCTTTCTTT; J gene: TRBJ1-1; clone size: NA; D gene: TRBD1; V gene: TRBV9
CDR3 protein: CASTRPYTGELFF; CDR3 DNA: TGTGCCAGCACCAGGCCATACACCGGGGAGCTGTTTTTT; J gene: TRBJ2-2; clone size: NA; D gene: NA; V gene: TRBV27
CDR3 protein: CATHRDRVDNEKLFF; CDR3 DNA: TGTGCCACCCACCGGGACAGAGTCGATAATGAAAAACTGTTTTTT; J gene: TRBJ1-4; clone size: NA; D gene: TRBD1; V gene: TRBV15
CDR3 protein: CASREYGTTGETQYF; CDR3 DNA: TGTGCCAGCAGAGAATACGGGACTACTGGGGAGACCCAGTACTTC; J gene: TRBJ2-5; clone size: once; D gene: TRBD2; V gene: TRBV25-1
CDR3 protein: CASSLAAGNYNEQFF; CDR3 DNA: TGCGCCAGCAGCTTGGCCGCAGGAAATTACAATGAGCAGTTCTTC; J gene: TRBJ2-1; clone size: once; D gene: NA; V gene: TRBV5-1